Sequencing of this TCR beta chain was carried out in a study of blood T cell repertoires in COVID-19. Study context: Whether acute or convalescent, the COVID-19 samples came from the United States, Italy and Spain.

Adults between about 18 and 95 years of age took part from some 25 US areas. Data came from immunoSEQ multiplex PCR; TCRdb stores just in-frame clones and leaves some out. The table has some 380,000 clones, roughly 86% seen once. Sequencing input: PBMCs or T cells enriched from blood (not recorded which). This TCR came from a woman in her forties with acute COVID-19.

The CDR3 nucleotides read TGTGCCAGCGCCGCCCAACTTAACTATGGCTACACCTTC. As protein: CASAAQLNYGYTF. The chain is built from TRBV3-1 (or the pseudogene TRBV3-2) and TRBJ1-2; D is unclear. Germline CDR1 reads LGHDT; CDR2 reads YNNKEL (reference sequence). Trimming cost V 8 bases and J 1 base, with 11 bases left between them. The CDR3 totals 13 residues.